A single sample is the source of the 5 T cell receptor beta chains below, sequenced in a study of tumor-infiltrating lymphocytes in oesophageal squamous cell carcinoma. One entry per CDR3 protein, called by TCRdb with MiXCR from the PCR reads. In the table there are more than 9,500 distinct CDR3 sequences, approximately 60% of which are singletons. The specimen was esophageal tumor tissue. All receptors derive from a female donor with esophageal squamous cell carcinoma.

The CDR3 here is CASSTRTRGMDTEAFF. Here the CDR3 DNA reads TGTGCCAGCAGTACCAGGACAAGGGGGATGGACACTGAAGCTTTCTTT. This chain connects TRBV28 to TRBJ1-1, with a weak D call TRBD1 (6 bases). CDR3 length: 16 amino acids. V lost 5 bases to trimming and J lost 3 bases, with 19 bases between them. Germline V lookup: CDR1 MDHEN, CDR2 SYDVKM.

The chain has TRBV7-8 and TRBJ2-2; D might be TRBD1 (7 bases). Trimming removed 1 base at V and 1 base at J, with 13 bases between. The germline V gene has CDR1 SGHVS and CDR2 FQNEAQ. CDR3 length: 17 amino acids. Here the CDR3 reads CASSLGGGGRNTGELFF. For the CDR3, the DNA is TGTGCCAGCAGCTTAGGAGGAGGGGGCAGGAACACCGGGGAGCTGTTTTTT. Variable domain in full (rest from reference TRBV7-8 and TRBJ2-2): GAGVSQSPRYKVAKRGQDVALRCDPISGHVSLFWYQQALGQGPEFLTYFQNEAQLDKSGLPSDRFFAERPEGSVSTLKIQRTQQEDSAVYLCASSLGGGGRNTGELFFGEGSRLTVL.

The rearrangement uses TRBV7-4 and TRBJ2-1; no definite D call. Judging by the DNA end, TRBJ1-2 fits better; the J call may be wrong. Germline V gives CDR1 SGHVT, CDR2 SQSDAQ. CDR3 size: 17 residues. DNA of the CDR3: TGTGCCAGCAGCCGGGTCACCGCAACAGCTGTGAACTATGGCTACACCTTC. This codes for CASSRVTATAVNYGYTF.

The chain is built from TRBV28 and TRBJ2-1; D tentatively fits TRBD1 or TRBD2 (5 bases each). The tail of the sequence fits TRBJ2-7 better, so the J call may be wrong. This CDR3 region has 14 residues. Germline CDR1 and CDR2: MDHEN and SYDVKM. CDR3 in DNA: TGTGCCAGCAGTTCCCCGGGACGGAACAATGAGCAGTACTTC. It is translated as CASSSPGRNNEQYF.

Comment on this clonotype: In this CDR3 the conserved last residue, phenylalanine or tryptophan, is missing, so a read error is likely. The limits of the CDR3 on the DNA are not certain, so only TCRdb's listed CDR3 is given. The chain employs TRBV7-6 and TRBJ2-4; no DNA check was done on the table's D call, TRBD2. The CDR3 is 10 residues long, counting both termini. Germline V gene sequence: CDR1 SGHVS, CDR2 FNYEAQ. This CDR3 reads CASSPYSGRA.